Listed here are 8 T cell receptor beta chains from one sample, sequenced in a study of T cells after yellow fever vaccination. TCRdb processed the 5' RACE reads anew with MiXCR; each CDR3 protein has one entry. The sample records nearly 550,000 distinct CDR3 sequences, 15% to 20% being singletons. Here the sequenced sample was PBMCs, taken 15 days after the yellow fever booster vaccination. The receptors here all came from a man aged 25-45 years who received the YFV17D yellow fever vaccine.

There are a few counts of this clonotype. The rearrangement joins TRBV6-2 or TRBV6-3 to TRBJ2-1; D gene uncertain. This CDR3 is 15 amino acids long. Trimming pared 7 bases from V and 3 bases from J, leaving 16 bases between. Germline CDR1 and CDR2: MNHEY and SVGEGT. The CDR3 loop is CASKQGGRRYNEQFF. CDR3 in DNA: TGTGCCAGCAAACAAGGCGGCAGACGCTACAATGAGCAGTTCTTC.

The rearrangement uses TRBV12-3 or TRBV12-4 and TRBJ2-7; D may be TRBD1 (8 bases). The germline V and J ends were trimmed by 6 bases and 3 bases, with 12 bases remaining between them. This CDR3 region has 13 residues. CDR3 in amino acids: CASRSGTGYEQYF. CDR3 DNA sequence: TGTGCCAGCAGGAGCGGGACAGGCTACGAGCAGTACTTC.

This clonotype was detected only a few times. The chain recombines TRBV20-1 with TRBJ2-7, with 10 bases that match TRBD2. CDR3 length equals 15 residues. With V trimmed by 1 base and J by 5 bases, 8 bases remained unmatched. CDR1 DFQATT and CDR2 SNEGSKA come from the germline V gene (reference sequence). CDR3 in DNA: TGCAGTGCTAGAGGGGGACTAGCGTTGCCCCACGAGCAGTACTTC. Translating gives CSARGGLALPHEQYF.

CDR3 DNA: TGTGCCAGCAGCTTAGCCCCGGAAAATGAGCAGTTCTTC. Translation gives CASSLAPENEQFF. The chain couples TRBV7-2 to TRBJ2-1; D is undetermined. CDR3 length equals 13 residues. Trimming shortened V by 0 bases and J by 7 bases, and 7 bases separated the two germline ends. Per the germline V gene, CDR1 is SGHTA and CDR2 is FQGNSA.

The chain has TRBV20-1 and TRBJ2-3; 9 bases fit TRBD2. Germline-derived CDR1 and CDR2 are DFQATT and SNEGSKA (reference sequence). The CDR3 loop spans 18 amino acids. Trimming cost V 0 bases and J 2 bases; bases outside gene matches: 12. The CDR3 bases are TGCAGTGCTAGAGATTTGGGGACTAGCAGAAAAATCACAGATACGCAGTATTTT. Translating gives CSARDLGTSRKITDTQYF.

The chain combines TRBV7-9 with TRBJ2-1; no definite D call. This CDR3 has 14 residues. Trimming removed 1 base at V and 6 bases at J, with 10 bases between. CDR1 and CDR2 from the germline V gene are SEHNR and FQNEAQ (reference sequence). CDR3 amino acids: CASSLDFGRNEQFF. CDR3 nucleotide sequence: TGTGCCAGCAGCTTAGATTTCGGGCGCAATGAGCAGTTCTTC.

The chain uses TRBV6-2 or TRBV6-3 and TRBJ2-4; the match to TRBD2 covers 12 bases. This CDR3 comprises 19 residues. Unmatched junction bases numbered 10, after V lost 4 bases and J lost 0 bases. Germline V gene sequence: CDR1 MNHEY, CDR2 SVGEGT. CDR3 DNA: TGTGCCAGCAGTTCTCAGACTAGCGGGAGAGGATTAGCCAAAAACATTCAGTACTTC. It translates to CASSSQTSGRGLAKNIQYF.

Ten or more counts support this clonotype. This chain connects TRBV25-1 to TRBJ2-1, with D unclear. Trimming left V 6 bases short and J 8 bases short, with 8 bases between. The CDR3 extends over 11 amino acids. Germline V gene lookup returns CDR1 MGHDK and CDR2 SYGVNS. CDR3 sequence: CASSPEHEQFF. CDR3 in DNA: TGTGCCAGCAGCCCGGAGCATGAGCAGTTCTTC.